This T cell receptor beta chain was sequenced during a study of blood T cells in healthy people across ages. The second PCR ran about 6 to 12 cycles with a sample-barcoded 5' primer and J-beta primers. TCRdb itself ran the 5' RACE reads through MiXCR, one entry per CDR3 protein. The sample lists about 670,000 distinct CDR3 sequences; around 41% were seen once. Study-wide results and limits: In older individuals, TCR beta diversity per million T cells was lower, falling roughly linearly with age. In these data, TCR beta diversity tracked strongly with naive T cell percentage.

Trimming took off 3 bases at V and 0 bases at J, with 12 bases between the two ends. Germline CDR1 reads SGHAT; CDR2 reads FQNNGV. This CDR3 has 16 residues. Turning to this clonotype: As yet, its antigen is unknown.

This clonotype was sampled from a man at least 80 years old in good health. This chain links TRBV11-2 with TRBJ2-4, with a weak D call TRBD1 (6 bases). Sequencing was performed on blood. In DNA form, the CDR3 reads TGTGCCAGCAGCTTCTCGGGGACACTAGCCAAAAACATTCAGTACTTC. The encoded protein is CASSFSGTLAKNIQYF. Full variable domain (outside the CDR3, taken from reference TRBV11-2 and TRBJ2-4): EAGVAQSPRYKIIEKRQSVAFWCNPISGHATLYWYQQILGQGPKLLIQFQNNGVVDDSQLPKDRFSAERLKGVDSTLKIQPAKLEDSAVYLCASSFSGTLAKNIQYFGAGTRLSVL.